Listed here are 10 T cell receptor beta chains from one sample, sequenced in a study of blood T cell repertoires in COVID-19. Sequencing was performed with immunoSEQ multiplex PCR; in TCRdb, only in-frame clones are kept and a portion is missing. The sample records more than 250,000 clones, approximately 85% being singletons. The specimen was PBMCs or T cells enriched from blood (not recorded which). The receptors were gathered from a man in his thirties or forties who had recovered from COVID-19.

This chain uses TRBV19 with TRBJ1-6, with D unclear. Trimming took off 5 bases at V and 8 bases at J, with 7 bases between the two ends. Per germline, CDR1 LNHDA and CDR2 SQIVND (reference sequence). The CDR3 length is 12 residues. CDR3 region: CASSFRDSPLHF. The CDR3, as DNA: TGTGCCAGTAGTTTTCGTGATTCACCCCTCCACTTT.

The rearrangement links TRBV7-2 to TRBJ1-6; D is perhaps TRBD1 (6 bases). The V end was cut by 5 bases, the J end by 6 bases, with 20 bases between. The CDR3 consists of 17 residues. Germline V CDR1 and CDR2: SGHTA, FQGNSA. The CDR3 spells CASSQGTVRGGNSPLHF. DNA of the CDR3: TGTGCCAGCAGCCAGGGTACCGTCAGGGGTGGTAATTCACCCCTCCACTTT. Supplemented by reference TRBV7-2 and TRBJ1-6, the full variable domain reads GAGVSQSPSNKVTEKGKDVELRCDPISGHTALYWYRQSLGQGLEFLIYFQGNSAPDKSGLPSDRFSAERTGGSVSTLTIQRTQQEDSAVYLCASSQGTVRGGNSPLHFGNGTRLTVT.

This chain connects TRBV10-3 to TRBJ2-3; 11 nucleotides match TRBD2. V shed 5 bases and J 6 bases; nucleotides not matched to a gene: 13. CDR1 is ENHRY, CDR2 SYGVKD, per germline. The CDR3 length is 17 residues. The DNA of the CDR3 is TGTGCCATCAGTCACCCACTAGCGGGGGTTTTCGAGGATACGCAGTATTTT. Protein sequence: CAISHPLAGVFEDTQYF.

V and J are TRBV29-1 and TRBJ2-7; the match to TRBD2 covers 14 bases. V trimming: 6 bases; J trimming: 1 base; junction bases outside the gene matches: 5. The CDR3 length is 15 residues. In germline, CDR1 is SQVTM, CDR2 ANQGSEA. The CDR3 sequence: CSVAGTSGRSYEQYF. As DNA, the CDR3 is TGCAGCGTCGCCGGGACTAGCGGGAGATCCTACGAGCAGTACTTC.

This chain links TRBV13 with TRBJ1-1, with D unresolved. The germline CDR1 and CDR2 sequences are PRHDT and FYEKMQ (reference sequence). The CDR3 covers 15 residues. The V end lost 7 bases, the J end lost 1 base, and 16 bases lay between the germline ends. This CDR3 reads CASTSSTGSNTEAFF. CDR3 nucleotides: TGTGCCAGCACCTCCTCGACGGGTTCGAACACTGAAGCTTTCTTT.

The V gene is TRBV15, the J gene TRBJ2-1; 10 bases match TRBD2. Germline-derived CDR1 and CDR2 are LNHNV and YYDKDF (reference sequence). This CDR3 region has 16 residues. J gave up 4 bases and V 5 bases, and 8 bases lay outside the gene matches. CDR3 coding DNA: TGTGCCACCAGCCTATTTCAGCGGGGGGGTTACAATGAGCAGTTCTTC. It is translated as CATSLFQRGGYNEQFF.

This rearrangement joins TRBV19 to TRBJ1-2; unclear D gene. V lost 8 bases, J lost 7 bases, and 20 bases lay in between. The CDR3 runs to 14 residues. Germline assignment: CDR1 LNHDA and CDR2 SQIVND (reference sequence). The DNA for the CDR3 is TGTGCCAGTCATATGAGTAGTCTCGGTGGTGGCTACACCTTC. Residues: CASHMSSLGGGYTF.

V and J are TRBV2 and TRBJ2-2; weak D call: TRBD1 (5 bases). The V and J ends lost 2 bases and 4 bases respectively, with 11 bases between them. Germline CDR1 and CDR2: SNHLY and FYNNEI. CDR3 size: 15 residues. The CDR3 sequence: CASSEQGIVTGELFF. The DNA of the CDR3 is TGTGCCAGCAGTGAACAGGGTATTGTCACCGGGGAGCTGTTTTTT. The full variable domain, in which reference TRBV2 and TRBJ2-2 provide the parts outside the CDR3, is EPEVTQTPSHQVTQMGQEVILRCVPISNHLYFYWYRQILGQKVEFLVSFYNNEISEKSEIFDDQFSVERPDGSNFTLKIRSTKLEDSAMYFCASSEQGIVTGELFFGEGSRLTVL.

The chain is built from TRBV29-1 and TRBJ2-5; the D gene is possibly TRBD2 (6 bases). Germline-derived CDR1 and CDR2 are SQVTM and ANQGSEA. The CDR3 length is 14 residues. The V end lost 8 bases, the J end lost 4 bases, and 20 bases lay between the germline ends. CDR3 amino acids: CSLRPTGGSETQYF. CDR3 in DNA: TGCAGCCTCCGACCAACCGGGGGATCAGAGACCCAGTACTTC.

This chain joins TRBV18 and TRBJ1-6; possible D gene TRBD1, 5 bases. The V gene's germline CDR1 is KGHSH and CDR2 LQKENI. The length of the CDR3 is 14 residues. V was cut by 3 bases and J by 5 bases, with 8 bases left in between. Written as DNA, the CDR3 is TGTGCCAGCTCACCGACAGCAGATAATTCACCCCTCCACTTT. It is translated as CASSPTADNSPLHF.